This passage covers 14 T cell receptor beta chains from one sample sequenced in a study of blood T cell repertoires in COVID-19. Some clones are missing from TCRdb's copy, which holds only in-frame ones; the method was immunoSEQ multiplex PCR. The repertoire includes around 130,000 clones, around 84% of them detected once, and more than 5% sits in the top ten. The sequencing sample was made of peripheral blood. The receptor source for this set is a human donor in a cohort sampled during active COVID-19.

The genes are TRBV19 and TRBJ2-6; D ambiguous. Germline V gives CDR1 LNHDA, CDR2 SQIVND (reference sequence). The CDR3 has 14 amino acids. V lost 1 base and J 9 bases, leaving 10 bases between the germline ends. CDR3 sequence: CASSIAQLGNVLTF. The CDR3 DNA sequence: TGTGCCAGTAGTATAGCCCAGCTAGGCAACGTCCTGACTTTC.

The V and J genes are TRBV27 and TRBJ1-6; a possible D gene is TRBD1 (6 bases). The germline V gene encodes CDR1 MNHEY and CDR2 SMNVEV (reference sequence). The CDR3 runs to 15 residues. V was cut by 6 bases and J by 4 bases, with 13 bases left in between. DNA for the CDR3: TGTGCCAGCAGCCAGGGACAAAAATATAATTCACCCCTCCACTTT. Amino acid sequence: CASSQGQKYNSPLHF.

This clone was recorded only once. CDR3: CASTPPDRVGYGYTF. CDR3 DNA sequence: TGTGCCAGCACCCCACCGGACAGGGTGGGCTATGGCTACACCTTC. This chain connects TRBV28 to TRBJ1-2, with TRBD1 matching 8 bases. Germline V CDR1 and CDR2: MDHEN, SYDVKM. V lost 7 bases, J lost 4 bases, and 11 bases stayed unmatched. This CDR3 comprises 15 residues.

The rearrangement uses TRBV7-8 and TRBJ1-5; 7 positions agree with TRBD1. Germline CDR1 reads SGHVS; CDR2 reads FQNEAQ. V shed 3 bases and J 0 bases; nucleotides not matched to a gene: 5. The CDR3 length is 16 residues. Here the CDR3 DNA reads TGTGCCAGCAGCTTGGGACAGACTAATAGCAATCAGCCCCAGCATTTT. It specifies CASSLGQTNSNQPQHF.

V usage is TRBV27 and J usage is TRBJ2-1, with 9 bases aligning to TRBD1. V lost 6 bases and J lost 6; bases outside the gene matches: 12. The length of the CDR3 is 16 residues. Per germline, CDR1 MNHEY and CDR2 SMNVEV (reference sequence). CDR3 amino acids: CASRSGTGLSINEQFF. CDR3 nucleotides: TGTGCCAGCAGGTCCGGGACAGGGTTGTCCATCAATGAGCAGTTCTTC.

This chain links TRBV5-1 with TRBJ1-1; a weak D match, TRBD1 (6 bases). This CDR3 has 15 amino acids. V was pared by 7 bases and J by 5 bases, with 21 bases between. Germline V gene lookup returns CDR1 SGHRS and CDR2 YFSETQ. In nucleotides, the CDR3 is TGCGCCAGCGCCTTACAAACAGGGCCGGGGACTGAAGCTTTCTTT. Amino acid sequence: CASALQTGPGTEAFF.

The chain is built from TRBV5-1 and TRBJ2-5; tentatively, D is TRBD2 (6 bases). The germline CDR1 and CDR2 sequences are SGHRS and YFSETQ. The V end lost 0 bases, the J end lost 5 bases, and 14 bases lay between the germline ends. This CDR3 contains 15 residues. CDR3 amino acids: CASSLATSPFETQYF. CDR3 nucleotide sequence: TGCGCCAGCAGCTTGGCTACTAGCCCCTTCGAGACCCAGTACTTC.

V usage is TRBV11-2 and J usage is TRBJ2-5; the D gene is possibly TRBD1 (6 bases). V was pared by 8 bases and J by 3 bases, with 19 bases between. This CDR3 comprises 15 residues. The germline gives CDR1 SGHAT, CDR2 FQNNGV. The CDR3 spells CASGTGRGYKETQYF. The DNA of the CDR3 is TGTGCCAGCGGTACAGGGCGAGGTTACAAAGAGACCCAGTACTTC.

For this clone: Its ends do not fully match the called genes, so a read error is possible. The J gene is TRBJ2-1, the V gene TRBV7-7; 7 nucleotides match TRBD1. This CDR3 is built from 15 residues. The germline CDR1 and CDR2 sequences are SSHAT and FNYEAQ (reference sequence). The CDR3 protein is CASSPSGQYYNEQFF. CDR3 sequence (DNA): TGTGCTAGCAGCCCATCGGGACAGTATTACAATGAGCAGTTCTTC.

The rearrangement links TRBV2 to TRBJ1-1; TRBD1 matches 8 bases. Germline CDR1 SNHLY, CDR2 FYNNEI. CDR3 length equals 16 residues. V trimming: 5 bases; J trimming: 0 bases; junction bases outside the gene matches: 8. The CDR3 is CASSYGQGRLNTEAFF. CDR3 nucleotides: TGTGCCAGCAGTTACGGACAGGGCCGACTGAACACTGAAGCTTTCTTT.

The rearrangement links TRBV12-3 or TRBV12-4 to TRBJ2-7; no definite D call. The CDR3 totals 13 residues. Trimming shortened V by 6 bases and J by 0 bases, and 9 bases separated the two germline ends. The CDR3 DNA reads as TGTGCCAGCAGCCCCCCCGGCTCCTACGAGCAGTACTTC. This sequence encodes CASSPPGSYEQYF.

This chain joins TRBV6-6 and TRBJ1-2; TRBD1 is a possible D gene (5 bases). This CDR3 contains 13 residues. Germline V CDR1 and CDR2: MNHNY, SVGAGI (reference sequence). Deletions cut 4 bases from V and 4 bases from J, with 10 bases between. CDR3 in amino acids: CASSSPTAYGYTF. CDR3 bases: TGTGCCAGCAGTTCCCCGACAGCCTATGGCTACACCTTC.

This clone was seen only a few times. This chain joins TRBV5-6 and TRBJ1-1, with TRBD1 identical over 7 bases. Germline-derived CDR1 and CDR2 are SGHDT and YYEEEE. The J segment lost 6 bases and the V segment lost 1 base, leaving 0 bases of the junction unmatched. The CDR3 is made up of 12 amino acids. In DNA form, the CDR3 reads TGTGCCAGCAGCTTGCAGGGGGCTGAAGCTTTCTTT. Residues: CASSLQGAEAFF.

The chain joins TRBV6-5 to TRBJ2-1; 8 bases are shared with TRBD2. In germline, CDR1 is MNHEY, CDR2 SVGAGI. Trimming took 7 bases from V and 7 from J; bases not matched to a gene: 12. This CDR3 contains 15 residues. CDR3 DNA sequence: TGTGCCAGCAATCTAGGTGGCGGGGGGCTTAATGAGCAGTTCTTC. This gives the protein CASNLGGGGLNEQFF.